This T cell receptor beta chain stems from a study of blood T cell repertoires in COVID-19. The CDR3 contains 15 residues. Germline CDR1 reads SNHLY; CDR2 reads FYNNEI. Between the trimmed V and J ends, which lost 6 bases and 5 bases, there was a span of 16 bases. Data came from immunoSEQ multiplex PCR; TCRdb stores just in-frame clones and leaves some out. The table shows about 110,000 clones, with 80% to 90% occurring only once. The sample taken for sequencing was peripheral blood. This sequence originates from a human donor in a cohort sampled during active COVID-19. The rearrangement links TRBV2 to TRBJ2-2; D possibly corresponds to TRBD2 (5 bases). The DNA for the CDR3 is TGTGCCAGCAGGGGCGTGCTAGGGAGAACCGGGGAGCTGTTTTTT. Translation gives CASRGVLGRTGELFF.